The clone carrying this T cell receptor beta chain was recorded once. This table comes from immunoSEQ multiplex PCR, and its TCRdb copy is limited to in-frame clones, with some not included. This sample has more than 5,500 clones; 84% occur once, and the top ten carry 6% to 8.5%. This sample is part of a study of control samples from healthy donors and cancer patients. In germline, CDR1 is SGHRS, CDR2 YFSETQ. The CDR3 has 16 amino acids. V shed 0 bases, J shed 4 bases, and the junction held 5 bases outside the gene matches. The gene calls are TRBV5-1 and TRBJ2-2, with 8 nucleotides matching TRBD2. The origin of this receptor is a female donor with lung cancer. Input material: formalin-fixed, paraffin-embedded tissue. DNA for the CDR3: TGCGCCAGCAGCTTGGATCCGAGCGGGGGCACCGGGGAGCTGTTTTTT. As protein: CASSLDPSGGTGELFF. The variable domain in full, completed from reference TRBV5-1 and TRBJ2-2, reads KAGVTQTPRYLIKTRGQQVTLSCSPISGHRSVSWYQQTPGQGLQFLFEYFSETQRNKGNFPGRFSGRQFSNSRSEMNVSTLELGDSALYLCASSLDPSGGTGELFFGEGSRLTVL.